This TCR beta chain was recovered during a study of T-cell reconstitution after alpha-beta-depleted transplantation in children. This CDR3 region has 12 residues. CDR1 is DFQATT, CDR2 SNEGSKA, per germline (reference sequence). Broader study findings: Expanded graft clones, several hundred of them, were reportedly the source of alpha-beta T cells about two months after transplant. Diversity and T-cell counts at one year after transplant derived mostly from new T cells.

Notes on this clonotype: Its target is not known. One end of the junction does not line up with germline, which may come from a read error.

It was with unique molecular identifiers that the TCRbeta library was prepared. TCRdb fed the PCR reads into MiXCR, producing one record per CDR3 protein. Of more than 400,000 distinct CDR3 sequences in the sample, around 10% were seen once. This sequence joins TRBV20-1 and TRBJ2-7; D possibly matches TRBD1 or TRBD2 (5 bases each). The specimen was PBMCs, mostly from graft donor cells, collected 180 days after TCRalphabeta/CD19-depleted stem cell transplant. This clonotype was obtained from a female patient aged 2-15 years who had a stem cell transplant for aplastic anemia, so the T cells may come from the graft donor. CDR3 residues: CSARDGWVGENF. CDR3 nucleotides: TGCAGTGCTAGAGATGGGTGGGTAGGGGAGAACTTC.